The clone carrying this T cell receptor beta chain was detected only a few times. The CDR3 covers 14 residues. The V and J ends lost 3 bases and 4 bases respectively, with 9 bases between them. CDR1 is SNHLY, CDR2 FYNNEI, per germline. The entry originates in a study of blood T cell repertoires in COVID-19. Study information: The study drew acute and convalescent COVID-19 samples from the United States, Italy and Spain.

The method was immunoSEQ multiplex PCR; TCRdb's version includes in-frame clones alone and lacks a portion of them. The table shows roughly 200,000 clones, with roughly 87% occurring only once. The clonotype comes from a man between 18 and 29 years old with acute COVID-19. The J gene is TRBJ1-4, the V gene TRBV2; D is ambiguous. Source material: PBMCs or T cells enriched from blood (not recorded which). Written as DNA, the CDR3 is TGTGCCAGCAGTGAGTACAGTCTTAATGAAAAACTGTTTTTT. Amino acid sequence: CASSEYSLNEKLFF.